The 15 T cell receptor delta chains given below trace back to one sample, sequenced in a study of gamma-delta T cells after stem cell transplantation. TCRdb re-processed the RT-PCR reads using CATT. This table has over 2,000 delta-chain clones, 20% to 25% appearing once. The specimen sequenced was gamma-delta T cells. The receptors shown here come from a human donor. It is not recorded whose cells these are; they may come from a transplant donor.

On this clone itself: This could be a read error, since a much larger clone is one nucleotide away. The chain has TRDV1 and TRDJ1, with D tentatively TRDD3 (5 bases). With 0 bases removed from V and 9 bases from J, the gap between germline ends came to 26 bases. This CDR3 comprises 18 residues. Germline V gene data show CDR1 as TSWWSYY and CDR2 as QGS. The CDR3: CALGELNRVYSRIIELIF. CDR3 nucleotides: TGTGCTCTTGGGGAACTAAATCGAGTCTACTCAAGGATAATTGAACTCATCTTT.

This clone occurred a few times. The chain employs TRDV1 and TRDJ1; D is undetermined. The CDR3 is made up of 14 amino acids. Germline loops: CDR1 TSWWSYY, CDR2 QGS. V shed 4 bases and J shed 11 bases, with 20 bases lying between them. The CDR3 DNA sequence: TGTGCTCTTGGGGCTCCCCGTATGTACCGTACGCTCATCTTT. Protein sequence: CALGAPRMYRTLIF.

This clone was observed a handful of times. The protein held in TCRdb is that of a much larger clone and does not match this DNA's translation at residue 4, likely because of a read error; the protein shown is translated from the DNA. The chain has TRDV1 and TRDJ1; 9 bases align to TRDD3. Unmatched junction bases numbered 35, after V lost 7 bases and J lost 8 bases. This CDR3 has 22 residues. The germline V gene has CDR1 TSWWSYY and CDR2 QGS. CDR3 protein: CALEVTVRYWGTDENEKQKLIF. Here the CDR3 DNA reads TGTGCTCTTGAGGTCACTGTTAGGTACTGGGGGACTGACGAAAATGAAAAGCAAAAACTCATCTTT.

By share, this clone counts as large (0.1 to 1%). Other DNA sequences of this sample code for an identical CDR3. CDR3 DNA sequence: TGTGCTCTTGGGGAACTGGCGGGGAATAAACTCATCTTT. Its protein product is CALGELAGNKLIF. The chain is built from TRDV1 and TRDJ1, with D perhaps matching TRDD3 (5 bases). V was clipped by 0 bases and J by 6 bases, with 8 bases between them. Germline values: CDR1 TSWWSYY, CDR2 QGS. The CDR3 length is 13 residues.

This rearrangement joins TRDV2 to TRDJ1, with TRDD3 matching 12 bases. J was trimmed by 3 bases and V by 4 bases; bases with no gene match: 8. In germline, CDR1 is GEAIGNYY, CDR2 EKD. The length of the CDR3 is 16 residues. As DNA, the CDR3 is TGTGCCTGTGAACCGCTGGGGGATACGACTGCCGATAAACTCATCTTT. This encodes CACEPLGDTTADKLIF.

This clone is judged large. The rearrangement links TRDV1 to TRDJ1; a possible D gene is TRDD2 (5 bases). Per the germline V gene, CDR1 is TSWWSYY and CDR2 is QGS. This CDR3 is built from 17 residues. The germline V and J ends were trimmed by 5 bases and 0 bases, with 19 bases remaining between them. The CDR3 sequence: CALGKSPTTYYTDKLIF. As DNA, the CDR3 is TGTGCTCTTGGGAAGTCCCCTACGACTTACTACACCGATAAACTCATCTTT.

In its sample, this clone is medium-sized. This chain links TRAV29/DV5 with TRDJ1; weak D call: TRDD3 (6 bases). Per germline, CDR1 NSMFDY and CDR2 ISSIKDK. With 5 bases removed from V and 3 bases from J, the gap between germline ends came to 14 bases. The CDR3 has 13 residues. This chain's CDR3 is CAAPLGKSDKLIF. The DNA for the CDR3 is TGTGCAGCCCCACTGGGAAAGTCCGATAAACTCATCTTT.

As to this clone: A far larger clone differs by one base, so this is likely a read error. The sample carries other DNA sequences with the same CDR3. This chain links TRDV2 with TRDJ1, with 9 bases lining up with TRDD3. V lost 1 base, J lost 0 bases, and 11 bases stayed unmatched. The CDR3 is 18 residues long. From germline, CDR1 is GEAIGNYY and CDR2 EKD. In nucleotides, the CDR3 is TGTGCCTGTGACACACCCTGGGGGATCCAATCGTACACCGATAAACTCATCTTT. As protein: CACDTPWGIQSYTDKLIF.

By its share, this clone is medium-sized. CDR3 loop: CALGDSPFPFSSKLIF. The CDR3 DNA follows: TGTGCTCTTGGGGACTCCCCCTTCCCCTTTTCCTCCAAACTCATCTTT. The chain joins TRDV1 to TRDJ1; TRDD2 might be the D (6 bases). The CDR3 runs to 16 residues. Trimming pared 3 bases from V and 8 bases from J, leaving 22 bases between. In germline, CDR1 is TSWWSYY, CDR2 QGS.

Sample share makes this clone medium-sized. J is TRDJ1 and V is TRDV1; no clear D gene. V was trimmed by 3 bases and J by 9 bases, leaving 11 bases between them. The CDR3 is 12 residues long. Germline V CDR1 and CDR2: TSWWSYY, QGS. CDR3 amino acids: CALGDPREQLIF. The CDR3 coding sequence is TGTGCTCTTGGGGACCCCCGTGAACAACTCATCTTT.

This clone was counted a few times. TCRdb's listed protein matches a much larger clone and diverges from this DNA's translation at residue 18, likely through a read error; the protein shown comes from the DNA. The genes are TRDV2 and TRDJ1; possible D gene TRDD3, 6 bases. Germline V CDR1 and CDR2: GEAIGNYY, EKD. The CDR3 runs 19 residues. In DNA form, the CDR3 reads TGTGCCTGTGACACACCTTACGGACGGGGATGGCACCCCACCGATAAACTCACCTTT. It specifies CACDTPYGRGWHPTDKLTF.

About this clone itself: Just one base apart from a much larger clone, this may be a read error. The CDR3 sequence is CACGTPFGFGGPTDKLIF. The CDR3 nucleotides read TGTGCCTGTGGCACACCCTTCGGTTTTGGGGGACCCACCGATAAACTCATCTTT. This sequence joins TRDV2 and TRDJ1; 7 bases map to TRDD3. Germline assignment: CDR1 GEAIGNYY and CDR2 EKD. The ends lost 5 bases at V and 1 base at J; junction bases unmatched: 18. This CDR3 spans 18 amino acids.

Concerning this clone: This probably arose from a read error, given a far larger clone one base away. The rearrangement uses TRDV2 and TRDJ1; 7 nucleotides match TRDD3. Germline V lookup: CDR1 GEAIGNYY, CDR2 EKD. V lost 0 bases to trimming and J lost 0 bases; unmatched junction nucleotides: 12. The CDR3 has 18 residues. Here the CDR3 reads CACDTVVKAGGNTDKLIF. The CDR3 DNA is TGTGCCTGTGACACCGTGGTAAAGGCTGGGGGGAACACCGATAAACTCATCTTT.

Within the sample, this clone is medium-sized. For the CDR3, the DNA is TGTGCTCTTGGGGAAGAAAGTCTAAGCCGCTCGTACTGGGGGATACGGGGACTCATCTTT. This codes for CALGEESLSRSYWGIRGLIF. This chain joins TRDV1 and TRDJ1, with TRDD3 matching 13 bases. The CDR3 has 20 amino acids. V trimming: 2 bases; J trimming: 10 bases; junction bases outside the gene matches: 22. Germline CDR1 TSWWSYY, CDR2 QGS.

Concerning this clone itself: A far larger clone is a single base away, which makes a read error likely. The rearrangement joins TRDV2 to TRDJ1, with TRDD3 identical over 7 bases. This CDR3 is built from 20 residues. Trimming cost V 0 bases and J 2 bases; bases outside gene matches: 20. The germline V gene encodes CDR1 GEAIGNYY and CDR2 EKD. In nucleotides, the CDR3 is TGTGCCTGTGACACCGGTGTCCTCCGATTCAACTGGGGTCTTACCGATAAACTCATCTTT. Protein sequence: CACDTGVLRFNWGLTDKLIF.